This passage covers 12 T cell receptor beta chains from one sample sequenced in a study of tissue T cells after allogeneic stem cell transplantation. Libraries were prepared by immunoSEQ multiplex PCR; TCRdb keeps only in-frame clonotypes and omits some of them. The table has roughly 7,000 clones, around 50% seen once. Time point here: mouse harvest day 7 after allogeneic transplant. Mouse grafts combined 10^7 T-cell-depleted bone marrow cells with 10^6 splenic CD5+ T cells. Material: gut tissue. Receptors originate from a female BALB/c mouse given C57BL/6 T cells with graft-versus-host disease after an allogeneic hematopoietic cell transplant.

Comments on this clone: Gene names refer to mouse genes. Sequencing ends 1 residue short of the CDR3 end; the germline J gene provides the rest. The chain employs TRBV16 and TRBJ1-1; D call uncertain. CDR1 is SGHSA and CDR2 is FRNQAP in the germline V gene. CDR3 length: 14 residues. V lost 1 base and J lost 1, with 7 bases in between. The part of the CDR3 DNA that was read is TGTGCAAGCAGCTTAGTAGCAGGAAACACAGAAGTCTTC. Amino acids: CASSLVAGNTEVF. The CDR3, in full, reads CASSLVAGNTEVFF.

This clone turned up a few times. Here the gene names and germline are mouse. The read ends 1 residue before the CDR3 terminus; that terminus is restored from the germline J gene. The chain uses TRBV26 and TRBJ2-3, with no clear D. Looked up from germline, CDR1 is KGHPV and CDR2 is FQNQEV (reference sequence). The CDR3 loop spans 11 amino acids. The V end was cut by 2 bases, the J end by 6 bases, with 3 bases between. CDR3 residues: CASSLKETLYF. CDR3 DNA, as far as it was read: TGTGCCAGCAGTCTGAAGGAAACGCTGTAT.

With regard to this clone: Any gene name here is a mouse gene name. The observed sequence ends 1 residue before the CDR3 terminus, with the missing tail filled in from the germline J gene. The chain carries TRBV12-2 and TRBJ2-7, with D hard to call. The CDR3 is 12 residues long. Germline loops: CDR1 SGHLS, CDR2 HYDKME. V was pared by 0 bases and J by 6 bases, with 8 bases between. CDR3 bases read: TGTGCCAGCTCTCTCGTAGGAGGTGAACAGTAC. Translated, it gives CASSLVGGEQY. The full CDR3 is CASSLVGGEQYF.

Relative to its sample, this clone is medium-sized. Gene names and germline refer to mouse. From the germline J gene comes the end of the CDR3, since the read stops 1 residue before it. The chain employs TRBV2 and TRBJ1-3; TRBD1 matches 11 bases. The V gene's germline CDR1 is LGHNA and CDR2 YSYQKL. With 3 bases clipped from V and 0 bases from J, the junction kept 1 base outside the gene matches. This CDR3 is built from 16 residues. CDR3 DNA (partial): TGTGCCAGCAGCCATGGGACAGGGGGTTCTGGAAATACGCTCTAT. Encoded protein: CASSHGTGGSGNTLY. The whole CDR3 reads CASSHGTGGSGNTLYF. Drawing the rest from reference TRBV2 and TRBJ1-3, the complete variable domain is DPKIIQKPKYLVAVTGSEKILICEQYLGHNAMYWYRQSAKKPLEFMFSYSYQKLMDNQTASSRFQPQSSKKNHLDLQITALKPDDSATYFCASSHGTGGSGNTLYFGEGSRLIVV.

To note about this clone: Gene and germline names: mouse. The read falls 1 residue short of the CDR3 end, and the missing part is taken from the germline J gene. The V gene is TRBV29, the J gene TRBJ2-1; 8 nucleotides agree with TRBD1. Trimming took 5 bases from V and 3 from J; bases not matched to a gene: 0. Germline V gene lookup returns CDR1 MSHET and CDR2 SYDVDS. The CDR3 has 13 amino acids. Here the CDR3 reads CASSQGAYAEQFF. The CDR3 DNA, read in part, is TGTGCTAGCAGTCAGGGGGCCTATGCTGAGCAGTTC.

A note on this clone: Gene and germline names: mouse. The observed sequence ends 1 residue before the CDR3 terminus, with the missing tail filled in from the germline J gene. The chain carries TRBV26 and TRBJ2-5, with 7 bases lining up with TRBD1. Germline assignment: CDR1 KGHPV and CDR2 FQNQEV (reference sequence). V lost 7 bases to trimming and J lost 1 base; unmatched junction nucleotides: 2. CDR3 length: 13 residues. The CDR3 is CASKDRDQDTQYF. The covered CDR3 bases are TGTGCCAGCAAAGACAGGGACCAAGACACCCAGTAC.

Of note for this clone: The gene names given are mouse names. The read ends 1 residue before the CDR3 terminus; that terminus is restored from the germline J gene. The chain recombines TRBV12-2 with TRBJ1-2, with D uncertain. This CDR3 comprises 13 residues. Germline values: CDR1 SGHLS, CDR2 HYDKME. V was shortened by 3 bases and J by 0 bases, with 7 bases between the two germline ends. The CDR3 bases that were read are TGTGCCAGCTCTACCACCTCAAACTCCGACTACACC. This translates into CASSTTSNSDYT. The complete CDR3 reads CASSTTSNSDYTF.

By its share, this clone is large. The genes and germline here are from mouse. The missing CDR3 end, 1 residue past where the read stops, is filled in from the germline J gene. V and J are TRBV17 and TRBJ2-7; D is perhaps TRBD1 (6 bases). V was clipped by 7 bases and J by 6 bases, with 13 bases between them. Germline V gives CDR1 MNHDT, CDR2 YYDKIL. The CDR3 is made up of 12 amino acids. The sequenced CDR3 bases are TGTGCTAGCACCGTACAGGGAGGTGAACAGTAC. Translation gives CASTVQGGEQY. The whole CDR3 sequence is CASTVQGGEQYF.

This clone has a handful of counts. Gene names denote mouse genes. From the germline J gene comes the end of the CDR3, since the read stops 1 residue before it. The chain links TRBV26 to TRBJ2-7, with 10 positions matching TRBD2. Looked up from germline, CDR1 is KGHPV and CDR2 is FQNQEV (reference sequence). After removal of 5 bases from V and 0 bases from J, the junction contained 4 bases not matched to a gene. There are 15 residues in the CDR3. The DNA read from the CDR3 is TGTGCCAGCAGTAAGGGACTGGGGAGCTCCTATGAACAGTAC. Its protein is CASSKGLGSSYEQY. The complete CDR3 sequence is CASSKGLGSSYEQYF.

Only a few counts were recorded for this clone. Gene names are mouse gene names. The read stops 1 residue short of the end of the CDR3; the missing end is completed from the germline J gene. The rearrangement joins TRBV20 to TRBJ2-7; 7 bases line up with TRBD2. There are 13 residues in the CDR3. Germline-derived CDR1 and CDR2 are GFQATS and STVNSAI. V trimming: 3 bases; J trimming: 2 bases; junction bases outside the gene matches: 4. The CDR3 is CGASSGGAYEQYF. Incomplete CDR3 DNA: TGTGGTGCTAGTTCCGGGGGGGCCTATGAACAGTAC.

As for this clone: Genes here carry mouse names. The CDR3 goes on 1 residue after the read ends, and that part is filled in from the germline J gene. The V gene is TRBV26, the J gene TRBJ2-1; D tentatively fits TRBD1 or TRBD2 (6 bases each). V gave up 1 base and J gave up 3 bases, with 16 bases separating them. The CDR3 has 17 amino acids. Germline assignment: CDR1 KGHPV and CDR2 FQNQEV (reference sequence). The CDR3 here is CASSLYTGRGLYAEQFF. CDR3 bases read: TGTGCCAGCAGTCTGTATACGGGCAGGGGACTCTATGCTGAGCAGTTC.

In its sample, this clone was seen once. The gene names given are mouse names. The read ends 1 residue before the CDR3 terminus; that terminus is restored from the germline J gene. The same CDR3 can be traced to other DNA sequences in this sample. The chain combines TRBV3 with TRBJ2-2; no clear D gene. Germline CDR1 SNHLY, CDR2 FYNGKV (reference sequence). The V and J ends lost 1 base and 0 bases respectively, with 3 bases between them. CDR3 size: 14 residues. The part of the CDR3 DNA that was read is TGTGCCAGCAGCTTAGGAGCAAACACCGGGCAGCTCTAC. Protein product: CASSLGANTGQLY. The full CDR3 sequence reads CASSLGANTGQLYF.